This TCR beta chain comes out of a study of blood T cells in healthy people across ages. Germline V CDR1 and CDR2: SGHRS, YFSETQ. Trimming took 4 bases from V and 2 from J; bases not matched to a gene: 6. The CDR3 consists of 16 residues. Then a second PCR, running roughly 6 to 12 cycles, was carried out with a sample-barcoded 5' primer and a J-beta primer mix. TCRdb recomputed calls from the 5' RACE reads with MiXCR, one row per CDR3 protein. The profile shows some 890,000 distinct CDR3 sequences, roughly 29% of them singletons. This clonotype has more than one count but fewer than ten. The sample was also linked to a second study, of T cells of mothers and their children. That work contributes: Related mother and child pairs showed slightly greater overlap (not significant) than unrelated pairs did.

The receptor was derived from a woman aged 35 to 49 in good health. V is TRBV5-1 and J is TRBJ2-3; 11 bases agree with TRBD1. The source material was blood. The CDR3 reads CASSRGQGGPTDTQYF. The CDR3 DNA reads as TGCGCCAGCAGCCGGGGACAGGGGGGTCCCACAGATACGCAGTATTTT.